The entry that follows covers one T cell receptor beta chain sequence. Its antigen is unknown. This entry belongs to a study of T cell responses to AZD1222 COVID-19 vaccine. Study results and limitations: At study baseline, merely six AZD1222 recipients were seropositive.

Per the germline V gene, CDR1 is LNHDA and CDR2 is SQIVND (reference sequence). CDR3 length: 12 residues. V lost 7 bases and J lost 4, with 10 bases in between. Sequencing used immunoSEQ multiplex PCR; TCRdb keeps in-frame clones, though not all of them. This sample has under 150,000 clones; about nine tenths occur once, and the top ten carry 1.9%. This chain links TRBV19 with TRBJ1-2; D gene unclear. This specimen was peripheral blood, taken 28 days after the second AZD1222 dose. This receptor was identified in an adult who received the AZD1222 COVID-19 vaccine. The CDR3 DNA sequence: TGTGCCAGTACCCGGGCAGGCTATGGCTACACCTTC. Translated: CASTRAGYGYTF.